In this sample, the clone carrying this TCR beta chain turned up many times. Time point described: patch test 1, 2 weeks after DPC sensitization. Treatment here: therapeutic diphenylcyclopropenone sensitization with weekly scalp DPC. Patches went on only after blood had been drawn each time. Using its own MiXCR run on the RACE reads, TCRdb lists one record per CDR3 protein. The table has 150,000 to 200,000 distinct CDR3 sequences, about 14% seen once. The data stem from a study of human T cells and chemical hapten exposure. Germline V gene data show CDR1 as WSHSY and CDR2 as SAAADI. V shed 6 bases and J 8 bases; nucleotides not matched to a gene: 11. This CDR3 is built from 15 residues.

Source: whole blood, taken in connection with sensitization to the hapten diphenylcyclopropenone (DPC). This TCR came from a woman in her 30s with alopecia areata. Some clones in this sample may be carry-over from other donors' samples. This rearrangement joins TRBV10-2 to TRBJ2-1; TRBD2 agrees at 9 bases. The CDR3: CASRSRGGRVDEQFF. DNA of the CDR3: TGCGCCAGCAGATCCCGGGGCGGGAGGGTGGATGAGCAGTTCTTC.